This entry is about one T cell receptor (beta chain). Its matching antigen is unknown. Researchers collected about 10 milliliters of peripheral blood from every single donor. Per the germline V gene, CDR1 is MNHEY and CDR2 is SVGAGI. The trim removed 7 bases at V and 4 bases at J, leaving 9 bases unmatched. This CDR3 has 15 amino acids. A second PCR of 7 to 11 cycles used a sample-barcoded 5' primer and a J-beta primer mix. A template-switch adaptor that had 12 random nucleotides put a tag on each cDNA molecule. MiXCR, run by TCRdb on the 5' RACE reads, gives a single entry per CDR3 protein. In the table there are around 1,500,000 distinct CDR3 sequences, 42% of which are singletons. The source of the sample is a study of blood T cells in healthy people across ages. Study observations and caveats: Both higher diversity and more naive CD4+ cells marked long-lived donors when set against aged donors.

The sequencing input was blood. The chain employs TRBV6-5 and TRBJ2-7; the match to TRBD2 covers 11 bases. This receptor was identified in a woman younger than 35 in good health. The CDR3 DNA reads as TGTGCCAGCACCAAGGGAGCTAGCGGGAGGTACGAGCAGTACTTC. The encoded protein is CASTKGASGRYEQYF.